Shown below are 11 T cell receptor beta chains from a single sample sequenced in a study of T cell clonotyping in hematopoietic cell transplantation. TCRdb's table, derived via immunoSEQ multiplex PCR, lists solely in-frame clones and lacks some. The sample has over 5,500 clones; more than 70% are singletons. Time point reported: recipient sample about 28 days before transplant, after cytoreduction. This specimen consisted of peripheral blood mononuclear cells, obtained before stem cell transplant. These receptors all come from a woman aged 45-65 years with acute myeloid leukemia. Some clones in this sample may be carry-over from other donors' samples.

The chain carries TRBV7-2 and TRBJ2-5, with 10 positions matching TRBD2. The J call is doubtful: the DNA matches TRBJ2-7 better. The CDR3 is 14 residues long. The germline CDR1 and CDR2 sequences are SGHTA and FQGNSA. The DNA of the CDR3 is TGTGCCAGCAGCGCACTAGCGGGAACCTACGAGCAGTACTTC. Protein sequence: CASSALAGTYEQYF.

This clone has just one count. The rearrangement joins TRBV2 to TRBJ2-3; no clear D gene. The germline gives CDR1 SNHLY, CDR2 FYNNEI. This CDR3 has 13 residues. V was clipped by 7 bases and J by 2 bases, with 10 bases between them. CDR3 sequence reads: CASKRTYTDTQYF. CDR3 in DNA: TGTGCCAGCAAACGGACCTACACAGATACGCAGTATTTT.

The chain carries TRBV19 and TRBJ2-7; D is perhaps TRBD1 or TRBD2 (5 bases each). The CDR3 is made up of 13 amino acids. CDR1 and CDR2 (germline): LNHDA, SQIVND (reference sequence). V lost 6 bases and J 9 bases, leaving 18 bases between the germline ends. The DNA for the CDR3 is TGTGCCAGTAGCCCCGGGACCCCTGGGGTGCAGTACTTC. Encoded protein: CASSPGTPGVQYF.

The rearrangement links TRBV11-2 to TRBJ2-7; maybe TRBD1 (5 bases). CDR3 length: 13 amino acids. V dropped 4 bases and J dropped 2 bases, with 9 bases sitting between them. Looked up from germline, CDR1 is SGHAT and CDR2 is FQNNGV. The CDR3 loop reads CASSSDIPYEQYF. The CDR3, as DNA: TGTGCCAGCAGCTCGGACATCCCCTACGAGCAGTACTTC.

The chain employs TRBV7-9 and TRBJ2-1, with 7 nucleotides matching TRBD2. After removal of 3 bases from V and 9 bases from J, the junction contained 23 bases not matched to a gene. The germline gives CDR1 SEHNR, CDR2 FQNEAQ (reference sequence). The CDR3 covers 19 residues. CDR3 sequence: CASSLAGGGSQGPFREQFF. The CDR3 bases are TGTGCCAGCAGCTTGGCGGGCGGGGGAAGCCAGGGACCATTTCGTGAGCAGTTCTTC.

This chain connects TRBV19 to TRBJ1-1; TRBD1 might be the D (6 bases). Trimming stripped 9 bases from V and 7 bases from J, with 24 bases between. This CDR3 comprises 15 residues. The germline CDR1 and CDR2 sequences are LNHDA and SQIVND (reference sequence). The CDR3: CASSIAPGGYGEAFF. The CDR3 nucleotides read TGTGCCAGCTCAATCGCCCCCGGGGGCTACGGTGAAGCTTTCTTT. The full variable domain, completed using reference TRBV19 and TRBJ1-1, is DGGITQSPKYLFRKEGQNVTLSCEQNLNHDAMYWYRQDPGQGLRLIYYSQIVNDFQKGDIAEGYSVSREKKESFPLTVTSAQKNPTAFYLCASSIAPGGYGEAFFGQGTRLTVV.

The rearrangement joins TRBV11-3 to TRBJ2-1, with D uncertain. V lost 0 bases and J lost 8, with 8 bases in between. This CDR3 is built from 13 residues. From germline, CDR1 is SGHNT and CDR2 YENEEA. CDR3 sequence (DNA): TGTGCCAGCAGCTTAGAGGGCGGCGATGAGCAGTTCTTC. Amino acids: CASSLEGGDEQFF.

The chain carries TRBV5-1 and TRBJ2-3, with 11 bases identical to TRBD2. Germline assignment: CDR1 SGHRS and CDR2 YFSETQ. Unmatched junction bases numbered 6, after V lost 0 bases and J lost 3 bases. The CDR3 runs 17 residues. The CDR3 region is CASSLAASGRRTDTQYF. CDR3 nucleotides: TGCGCCAGCAGCTTGGCGGCTAGCGGGAGGAGAACAGATACGCAGTATTTT.

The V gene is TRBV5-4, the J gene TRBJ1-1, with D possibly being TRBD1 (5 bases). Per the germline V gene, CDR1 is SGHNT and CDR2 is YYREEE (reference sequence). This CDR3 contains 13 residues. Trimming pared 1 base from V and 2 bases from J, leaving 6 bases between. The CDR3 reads CASSLQGNTEAFF. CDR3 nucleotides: TGTGCCAGCAGCTTGCAGGGAAACACTGAAGCTTTCTTT.

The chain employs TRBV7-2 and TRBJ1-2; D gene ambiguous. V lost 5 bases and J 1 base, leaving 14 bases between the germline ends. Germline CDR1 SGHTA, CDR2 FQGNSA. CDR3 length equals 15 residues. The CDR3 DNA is TGTGCCAGCAGCCCGGAGGGAGGAGTTAACTATGGCTACACCTTC. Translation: CASSPEGGVNYGYTF.

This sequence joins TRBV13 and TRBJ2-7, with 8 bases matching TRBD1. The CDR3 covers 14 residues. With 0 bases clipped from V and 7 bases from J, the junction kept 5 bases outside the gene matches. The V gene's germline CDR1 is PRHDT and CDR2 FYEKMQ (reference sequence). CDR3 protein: CASSLGTGVREQYF. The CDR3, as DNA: TGTGCCAGCAGCTTAGGGACAGGGGTGAGAGAGCAGTACTTC. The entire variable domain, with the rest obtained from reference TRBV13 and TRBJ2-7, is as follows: AAGVIQSPRHLIKEKRETATLKCYPIPRHDTVYWYQQGPGQDPQFLISFYEKMQSDKGSIPDRFSAQQFSDYHSELNMSSLELGDSALYFCASSLGTGVREQYFGPGTRLTVT.